The rows below give T cell receptor beta chains drawn from one sample of a study of blood T cell repertoires in COVID-19. Assay: immunoSEQ multiplex PCR; the TCRdb copy retains only in-frame clones and omits some. The top ten hold 0.6% to 0.8% of the sample, which has some 200,000 clones, around 94% seen once. The sequenced sample was peripheral blood. These receptors were taken from a young man with COVID-19, enrolled during active disease. The CDR3 runs from the conserved cysteine through the conserved F or W. A D gene is named only where the DNA matches it firmly. Expanded clones get a size class; other rows say once, few or many, or leave the size out.

V: TRBV4-1
size: .
D: .
J: TRBJ2-1
DNA: TGCGCCAGCAGCCAAGAGACAGGTTTACCCAATGAGCAGTTCTTC
CDR3: CASSQETGLPNEQFF

V: TRBV11-2
size: .
D: .
J: TRBJ1-2
DNA: TGTGCCAGCAGCCTCCCAGGGCTGGGTGGCTACACCTTC
CDR3: CASSLPGLGGYTF

V: TRBV3-1/TRBV3-2
size: .
D: TRBD2
J: TRBJ2-5
DNA: TGTGCCAGCGGGCACAGAGCGGGGGGGCGGGAGACCCAGTACTTC
CDR3: CASGHRAGGRETQYF

V: TRBV11-3
size: .
D: .
J: TRBJ1-5
DNA: TGTGCCAGCAGAGTAAAGACAGTCGCCTACAATCAGCCCCAGCATTTT
CDR3: CASRVKTVAYNQPQHF

V: TRBV7-6
size: .
D: TRBD1
J: TRBJ1-2
DNA: TGTGCCAGCAGCCGGACCCAGACAGGGACCCATGGCTACACCTTC
CDR3: CASSRTQTGTHGYTF

V: TRBV24-1
size: .
D: .
J: TRBJ2-3
DNA: TGTGCCACCAGTGATTACAGACAGCCAGATACGCAGTATTTT
CDR3: CATSDYRQPDTQYF

V: TRBV12-3/TRBV12-4
size: .
D: .
J: TRBJ1-5
DNA: TGTGCCAGCAGTGTGGTTACAGGGCGCCCCCAGCATTTT
CDR3: CASSVVTGRPQHF

V: TRBV27
size: .
D: TRBD1
J: TRBJ1-5
DNA: TGTGCCAGCTCAAGAATCCCCGGGACAGGGCTTTCCAATCAGCCCCAGCATTTT
CDR3: CASSRIPGTGLSNQPQHF

V: TRBV10-1
size: .
D: .
J: TRBJ2-7
DNA: TGCGCCAGCAGTAAACAGGGTACCCACGAGCAGTACTTC
CDR3: CASSKQGTHEQYF

V: TRBV7-9
size: .
D: TRBD1
J: TRBJ1-2
DNA: TGTGCCAGCAGGGAGGTGATCAGGGGGCTAAGCGATGGCTACACCTTC
CDR3: CASREVIRGLSDGYTF

V: TRBV3-1/TRBV3-2
size: .
D: .
J: TRBJ1-3
DNA: TGTGCCAGCAGCCAAGAAAGTCAGGGAAACACCATATATTTT
CDR3: CASSQESQGNTIYF

V: TRBV4-1
size: once
D: TRBD1
J: TRBJ1-4
DNA: TGCGCCAGCAGCCCTTGGGACAGCGATAATGAAAAACTGTTTTTT
CDR3: CASSPWDSDNEKLFF

V: TRBV21-1
size: .
D: .
J: TRBJ2-2
DNA: TGTGCCAGCAGCATAGGACGGGAATCGAACACCGGGGAGCTGTTTTTT
CDR3: CASSIGRESNTGELFF

V: TRBV7-9
size: .
D: .
J: TRBJ1-4
DNA: TGTGCCACCAGGGCGGGTAATGAAAAACTGTTTTTT
CDR3: CATRAGNEKLFF

V: TRBV5-1
size: .
D: .
J: TRBJ1-2
DNA: TGCGCCAGCAGCCAGGAGGGGCACAGCTATGGCTACACCTTC
CDR3: CASSQEGHSYGYTF